This is a list of T cell receptor beta chains from one sample in a study of OX40 agonist ivuxolimab in advanced cancers. Some clones are missing from TCRdb's copy, which holds only in-frame ones; the method was immunoSEQ multiplex PCR. The sample carries tens of thousands of clones, approximately 79% recorded once. The sequencing used CD4+ or CD8+ T cells sorted from blood, collected in a trial of the OX40 agonist ivuxolimab. These receptors were collected from an adult with an advanced solid tumor such as melanoma, head and neck, liver or kidney cancer. Both conserved end residues are part of each CDR3. D genes are given only for firm matches.

J gene	D gene	V gene	CDR3 protein
TRBJ1-1	NA	TRBV13	CASSSILPRHTEAFF
TRBJ1-2	NA	TRBV6-5	CASYGYGYTF
TRBJ2-3	NA	TRBV27	CASTLTGRPADTQYF
TRBJ2-5	TRBD2	TRBV28	CASTPRGTSGEETQYF
TRBJ2-7	TRBD1	TRBV18	CASSPAGTGRYEQYF
NA	NA	TRBV7-8	CASSYNRDAEQYF
TRBJ2-4	NA	TRBV19	CASKGQGLAKNIQYF
TRBJ2-5	TRBD2	TRBV7-6	CASSTRTSGHQETQYF
TRBJ1-2	NA	TRBV4-3	CASSLGTESLLYGYTF
TRBJ2-7	TRBD2	TRBV7-8	CASSLAQGSGYEQYF
TRBJ2-7	NA	TRBV19	CASSIQGEVEQYF
TRBJ1-2	TRBD1	TRBV7-9	CASNQGERWYGYTF
TRBJ2-7	NA	TRBV10-1	CASSVNTTYEQYF
TRBJ1-1	NA	TRBV6-1	CASADRQNTEAFF
TRBJ1-6	NA	TRBV14	CASRDGWGNSPLHF